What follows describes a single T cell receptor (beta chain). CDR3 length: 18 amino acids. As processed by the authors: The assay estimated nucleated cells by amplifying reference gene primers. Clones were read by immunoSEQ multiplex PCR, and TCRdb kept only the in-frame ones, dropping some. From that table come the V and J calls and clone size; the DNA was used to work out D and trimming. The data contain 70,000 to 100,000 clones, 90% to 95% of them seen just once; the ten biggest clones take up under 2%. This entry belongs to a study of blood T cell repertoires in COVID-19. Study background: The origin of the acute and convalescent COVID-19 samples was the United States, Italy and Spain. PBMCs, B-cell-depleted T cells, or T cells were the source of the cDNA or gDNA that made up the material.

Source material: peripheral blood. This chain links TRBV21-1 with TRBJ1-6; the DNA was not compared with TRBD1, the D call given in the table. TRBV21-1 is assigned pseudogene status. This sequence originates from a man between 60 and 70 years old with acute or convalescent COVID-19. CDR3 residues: CASSKCSGTGKRNSPLHF. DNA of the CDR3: TGTGCCAGCAGCAAGTGCTCCGGGACAGGGAAGCGTAATTCACCCCTCCACTTT.